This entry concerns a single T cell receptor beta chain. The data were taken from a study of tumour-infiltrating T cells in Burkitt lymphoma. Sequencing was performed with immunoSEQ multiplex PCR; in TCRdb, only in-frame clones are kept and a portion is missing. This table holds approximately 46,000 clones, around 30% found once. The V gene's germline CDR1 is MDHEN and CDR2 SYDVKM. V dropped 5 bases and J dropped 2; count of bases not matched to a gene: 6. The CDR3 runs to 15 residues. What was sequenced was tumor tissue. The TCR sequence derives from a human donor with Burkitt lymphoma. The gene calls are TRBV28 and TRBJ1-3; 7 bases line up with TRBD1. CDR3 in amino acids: CASSPGQGAGNTIYF. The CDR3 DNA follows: TGTGCCAGCAGTCCAGGCCAGGGGGCTGGAAACACCATATATTTT.